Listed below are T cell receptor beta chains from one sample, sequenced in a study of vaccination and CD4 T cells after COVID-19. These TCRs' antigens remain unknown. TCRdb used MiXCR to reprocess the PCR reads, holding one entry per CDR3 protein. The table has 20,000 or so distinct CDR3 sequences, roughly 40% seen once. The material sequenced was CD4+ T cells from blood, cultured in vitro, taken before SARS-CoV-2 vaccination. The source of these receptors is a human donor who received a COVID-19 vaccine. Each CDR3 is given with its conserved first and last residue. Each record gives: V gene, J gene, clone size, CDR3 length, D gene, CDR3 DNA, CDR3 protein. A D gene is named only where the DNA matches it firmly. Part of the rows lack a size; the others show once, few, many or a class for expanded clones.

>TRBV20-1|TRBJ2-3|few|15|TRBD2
TGCAGTGCTAGGATGACTAGCGGCGGCACAGATACGCAGTATTTT
CSARMTSGGTDTQYF
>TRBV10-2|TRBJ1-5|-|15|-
TGCGCCAGCAGTCGAGGGACAAATTCCAATCAGCCCCAGCATTTT
CASSRGTNSNQPQHF
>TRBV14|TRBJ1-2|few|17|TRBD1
TGTGCCAGCAGCCAAGTCGGGACAGGGATATATACAAGTGGCTACACCTTC
CASSQVGTGIYTSGYTF
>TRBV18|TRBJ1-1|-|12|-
TGTGCCAGCTCACCACGCTTCTCTGAAGCTTTCTTT
CASSPRFSEAFF
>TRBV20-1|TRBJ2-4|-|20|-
TGCAGTGCTAGAGATCGTACGGGGGGCGATAGTAGGCTAGCCAAAAACATTCAGTACTTC
CSARDRTGGDSRLAKNIQYF
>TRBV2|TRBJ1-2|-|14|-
TGTGCCAGCAGTAGTCGGAGTGCTAACTATGGCTACACCTTC
CASSSRSANYGYTF
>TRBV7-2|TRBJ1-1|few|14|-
TGTGCCAGCAGCTTAGGGATTGGATCATTACAAGCTTTCTTT
CASSLGIGSLQAFF
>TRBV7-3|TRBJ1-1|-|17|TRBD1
TGTGCCAGCAGCTTAACCTGGACGGTTGCCCAGGGGGCTGAAGCTTTCTTT
CASSLTWTVAQGAEAFF
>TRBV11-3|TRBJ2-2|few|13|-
TGTGCCAGCAGCTTAGGGGACACCGGGGAGCTGTTTTTT
CASSLGDTGELFF
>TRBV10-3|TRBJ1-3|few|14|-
TGTGCCATCAGCCGGGACGGTGCTGGAAACACCATATATTTT
CAISRDGAGNTIYF
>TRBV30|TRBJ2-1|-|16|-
TGTGCCTGGAGGGGTGCGGGGGCGGGGGACTACAATGAGCAGTTCTTC
CAWRGAGAGDYNEQFF
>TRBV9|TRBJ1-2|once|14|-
TGTGCCAGCAGCGTAGGTCTGGCCAGCTATGGCTACACCTTC
CASSVGLASYGYTF
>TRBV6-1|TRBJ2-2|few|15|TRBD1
TGTGCCAGCAGCGTTGGGACAGGGGACACCGGGGAGCTGTTTTTT
CASSVGTGDTGELFF
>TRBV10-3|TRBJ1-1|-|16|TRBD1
TGTGCCATCAGTGAGCCTATTGGACAGGGTCTCTCTGAAGCTTTCTTT
CAISEPIGQGLSEAFF
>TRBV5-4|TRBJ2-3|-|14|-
TGTGCCAGCAGCTTGACTAGCTGGGCAGATACGCAGTATTTT
CASSLTSWADTQYF
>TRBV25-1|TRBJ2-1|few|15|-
TGTGCCAGCAGTGAGGCAGGAGATGGATACAATGAGCAGTTCTTC
CASSEAGDGYNEQFF
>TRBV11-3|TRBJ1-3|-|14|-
TGTGCCAGCAGCTTAGATGACTCTGGAAACACCATATATTTT
CASSLDDSGNTIYF
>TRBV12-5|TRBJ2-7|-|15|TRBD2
TGTGCTAGTGGTTCAACCCTTAGCGGGGGGCGAGAGCAGTACTTC
CASGSTLSGGREQYF
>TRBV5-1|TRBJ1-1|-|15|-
TGCGCCAGCAGCTTGGTAAGGCAGGAGAACACTGAAGCTTTCTTT
CASSLVRQENTEAFF
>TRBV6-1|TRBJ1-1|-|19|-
TGTGCCAGCAGTCTTCCGGCGCGTTTTGGGGGCGAAAGGAACACTGAAGCTTTCTTT
CASSLPARFGGERNTEAFF
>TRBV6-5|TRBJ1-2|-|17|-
TGTGCCAGCAGTTCCCGGGACGGTCGGGGTCAGAGTTATGGCTACACCTTC
CASSSRDGRGQSYGYTF
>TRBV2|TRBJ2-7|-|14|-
TGTGCCAGCACCCCCGTGAGGGGAACCTACGAGCAGTACTTC
CASTPVRGTYEQYF
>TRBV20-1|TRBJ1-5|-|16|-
TGCAGTGCTAGAGAAGGAGTAAGGGTTAGCAATCAGCCCCAGCATTTT
CSAREGVRVSNQPQHF
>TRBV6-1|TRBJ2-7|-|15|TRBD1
TGTGCCAGCAGACTTTACAGGGGGCCCTCCTACGAGCAGTACTTC
CASRLYRGPSYEQYF
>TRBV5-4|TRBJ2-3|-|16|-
TGTGCCAGCAGCTCACAGGCTGGGGGAAGTACAGATACGCAGTATTTT
CASSSQAGGSTDTQYF
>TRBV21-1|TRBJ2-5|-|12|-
TGTGCCAGCGGACGAGGGGGGGAGACCCAGTACTTC
CASGRGGETQYF
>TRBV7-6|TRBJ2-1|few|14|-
TGTGCCAGCAGCCGCTGGGGTGCCAACAATGAGCAGTTCTTC
CASSRWGANNEQFF
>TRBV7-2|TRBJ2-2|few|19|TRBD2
TGTGCCAGCAGCTTCTCCCTAAGCGGGGGGCCCGCGAACACCGGGGAGCTGTTTTTT
CASSFSLSGGPANTGELFF
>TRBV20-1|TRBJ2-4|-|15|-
TGCAGTGCTAGAGATCGGTCAGGGTCCAAAAACATTCAGTACTTC
CSARDRSGSKNIQYF
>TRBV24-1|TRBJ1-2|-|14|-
TGTGCCACCAGTGGGACGGACGGAGCCTATGGCTACACCTTC
CATSGTDGAYGYTF
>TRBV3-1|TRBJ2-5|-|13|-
TGTGCCAGCAGCCAAGTACAGACAGAGACCCAGTACTTC
CASSQVQTETQYF
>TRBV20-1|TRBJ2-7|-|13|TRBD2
TGCAGTGCTTCTAGCGGGGAGGCCCACGAGCAGTACTTC
CSASSGEAHEQYF
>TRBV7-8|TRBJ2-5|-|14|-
TGTGCCAGCAGCTTAGCCGTGAGCGGAGAGACCCAGTACTTC
CASSLAVSGETQYF